The 19 T cell receptor beta chains in this list originate from one sample, sequenced in a study of CD8 T cells in ankylosing spondylitis. TCRdb re-called the 5' RACE reads through MiXCR, storing one row per CDR3 protein. The data hold more than 650,000 distinct CDR3 sequences, with roughly 10% observed a single time. Their cognate antigens are unknown. Study-level findings and limits: Roughly 8 highly homologous variants formed a TCR beta motif that appeared characteristic of ankylosing spondylitis blood.

Sequences were obtained from blood, either unsorted or a sorted T cell fraction (not recorded which). These receptors came from a male donor with ankylosing spondylitis.

The J gene is TRBJ1-2, the V gene TRBV20-1, with TRBD1 matching over 7 bases. V lost 0 bases, J lost 8 bases, and 6 bases stayed unmatched. This CDR3 region has 13 residues. The V gene's germline CDR1 is DFQATT and CDR2 SNEGSKA (reference sequence). The CDR3 protein is CSAREVGGGGYTF. The CDR3 DNA follows: TGCAGTGCTAGAGAGGTAGGGGGCGGAGGCTACACCTTC.

The chain uses TRBV20-1 and TRBJ2-1; D gene ambiguous. Germline CDR1 and CDR2: DFQATT and SNEGSKA (reference sequence). V was pared by 2 bases and J by 6 bases, with 8 bases between. This CDR3 has 12 residues. The CDR3: CSARQLPNEQFF. Written as DNA, the CDR3 is TGCAGTGCTAGACAGCTTCCCAATGAGCAGTTCTTC.

V is TRBV7-2 and J is TRBJ2-5; 10 bases fit TRBD2. Unmatched junction bases numbered 8, after V lost 5 bases and J lost 2 bases. The CDR3 length is 16 residues. Per the germline V gene, CDR1 is SGHTA and CDR2 is FQGNSA. The CDR3 nucleotides are TGTGCCAGCAGCATCGGACTAGCGGTATTTCAAGAGACCCAGTACTTC. It is translated as CASSIGLAVFQETQYF.

The V call is TRBV5-1, the J call TRBJ2-5; D unresolved. Looked up from germline, CDR1 is SGHRS and CDR2 is YFSETQ. The CDR3 sequence is 15 residues long. V dropped 0 bases and J dropped 5 bases, with 14 bases sitting between them. The CDR3 is CASSLEGTKQETQYF. Here the CDR3 DNA reads TGCGCCAGCAGCTTGGAGGGAACCAAGCAGGAGACCCAGTACTTC. The full variable domain, with the rest looked up from reference TRBV5-1 and TRBJ2-5, is KAGVTQTPRYLIKTRGQQVTLSCSPISGHRSVSWYQQTPGQGLQFLFEYFSETQRNKGNFPGRFSGRQFSNSRSEMNVSTLELGDSALYLCASSLEGTKQETQYFGPGTRLLVL.

In this sample, this clonotype turned up once. The chain uses TRBV12-3 or TRBV12-4 and TRBJ2-7; 10 bases match TRBD1. Germline trimming cut 4 bases from V and 9 bases from J; bases unmatched to any gene: 12. There are 15 residues in the CDR3. The CDR3 reads CASSSTGGGFAGQYF. For the CDR3, the DNA is TGTGCCAGCAGTTCGACAGGGGGCGGATTTGCCGGGCAGTACTTC.

This clonotype occurred a few times. The rearrangement links TRBV28 to TRBJ2-7; 8 bases map to TRBD1. The CDR3 is 12 residues long. Germline V gene sequence: CDR1 MDHEN, CDR2 SYDVKM. V shed 7 bases and J 4 bases; nucleotides not matched to a gene: 3. The CDR3 nucleotides are TGTGCCAGCAACAGGGGGGAGTACGAGCAGTACTTC. Amino acid sequence: CASNRGEYEQYF.

This chain connects TRBV7-2 to TRBJ2-1; no reliable D call. Trimming removed 0 bases at V and 0 bases at J, with 9 bases between. The germline V gene has CDR1 SGHTA and CDR2 FQGNSA. The CDR3 spans 16 residues. Here the CDR3 DNA reads TGTGCCAGCAGCTTAGCGGCCAGTAGCTCCTACAATGAGCAGTTCTTC. Protein product: CASSLAASSSYNEQFF.

This clonotype was counted many times. The rearrangement joins TRBV29-1 to TRBJ2-1; D gene unclear. This CDR3 region has 13 residues. Trimming took 3 bases from V and 6 from J, leaving 12 bases between them. Germline CDR1 and CDR2: SQVTM and ANQGSEA. This chain's CDR3 is CSVDGQASNEQFF. In DNA, the CDR3 is TGCAGCGTTGATGGGCAGGCGTCCAATGAGCAGTTCTTC.

Regarding this clonotype: A much larger clone differs by one base, so this may be a read error. V is TRBV4-1 and J is TRBJ1-1; no clear D. Per the germline V gene, CDR1 is MGHRA and CDR2 is YSYEKL. There are 14 residues in the CDR3. The V end was cut by 3 bases, the J end by 3 bases, with 11 bases between. CDR3 nucleotides: TGCGCCAGCAGCCAGCCCGGGCAGGACACTGAAGCTTTCTTT. This encodes CASSQPGQDTEAFF.

This clonotype has just a few counts. J is TRBJ2-7 and V is TRBV29-1; 10 positions match TRBD1. The CDR3 is 14 amino acids. Per the germline V gene, CDR1 is SQVTM and CDR2 is ANQGSEA. V dropped 3 bases and J dropped 5; count of bases not matched to a gene: 7. The CDR3 nucleotides read TGCAGCGTTGAGGGGACAGGGGAGGCGGACGAGCAGTACTTC. Translation: CSVEGTGEADEQYF.

This clonotype has ten or more counts. This chain connects TRBV7-6 to TRBJ2-5; D remains unclear. Between the trimmed V and J ends, which lost 6 bases and 2 bases, there was a span of 10 bases. The CDR3 sequence is 13 residues long. Germline lookup yields CDR1 SGHVS and CDR2 FNYEAQ. This CDR3 reads CASRKGPQETQYF. In DNA, the CDR3 is TGTGCCAGCAGGAAGGGTCCTCAAGAGACCCAGTACTTC.

In its sample, this clonotype was seen once. This rearrangement joins TRBV4-3 to TRBJ2-7, with D perhaps matching TRBD2 (7 bases). The germline V gene has CDR1 LGHNA and CDR2 YSLEER. The CDR3 totals 16 residues. The V end lost 4 bases, the J end lost 3 bases, and 19 bases lay between the germline ends. The CDR3 sequence is CASSLQRGEGIYEQYF. Here the CDR3 DNA reads TGCGCCAGCAGCCTCCAAAGGGGGGAGGGGATCTACGAGCAGTACTTC.

This chain links TRBV5-1 with TRBJ2-7; no clear D gene. The CDR3 is 15 amino acids. V lost 1 base and J lost 0, with 11 bases in between. From germline, CDR1 is SGHRS and CDR2 YFSETQ. The CDR3 DNA sequence: TGCGCCAGCAGCTTGTCACCAGACAACTCCTACGAGCAGTACTTC. Translation: CASSLSPDNSYEQYF.

This clonotype was picked up a small number of times. This chain joins TRBV20-1 and TRBJ2-1; tentatively, D is TRBD2 (6 bases). V lost 7 bases and J 6 bases, leaving 19 bases between the germline ends. Germline CDR1 and CDR2: DFQATT and SNEGSKA (reference sequence). The CDR3 spans 14 residues. The CDR3 DNA sequence: TGCAGTGGTGGGTGGGGGGACCTTATCAATGAGCAGTTCTTC. Its translation is CSGGWGDLINEQFF.

This clonotype has just a few counts. The V gene is TRBV5-6, the J gene TRBJ2-3; 9 bases agree with TRBD2. The V gene end was trimmed by 1 base and the J gene end by 4 bases; junction bases not matched to a gene: 7. Germline V gene lookup returns CDR1 SGHDT and CDR2 YYEEEE. The CDR3 has 16 amino acids. The CDR3 nucleotides are TGTGCCAGCAGCTTGATCGCGGGAGGGAGGTCAGATACGCAGTATTTT. Its translation: CASSLIAGGRSDTQYF.

This clonotype showed up just a few times. The rearrangement links TRBV20-1 to TRBJ2-7; maybe TRBD1 (5 bases). Germline V gives CDR1 DFQATT, CDR2 SNEGSKA (reference sequence). The ends were cut back, 6 bases at V and 3 bases at J, with 12 bases in the middle. The CDR3 totals 12 residues. The CDR3 sequence: CSAVGRVYEQYF. CDR3 DNA: TGCAGTGCGGTGGGCAGGGTCTACGAGCAGTACTTC.

The genes are TRBV28 and TRBJ2-3; TRBD2 agrees at 7 bases. With V trimmed by 4 bases and J by 4 bases, 2 bases remained unmatched. This CDR3 region has 13 residues. Germline assignment: CDR1 MDHEN and CDR2 SYDVKM. CDR3 sequence reads: CASSWGGADTQYF. In DNA, the CDR3 is TGTGCCAGCAGTTGGGGGGGGGCAGATACGCAGTATTTT. The variable domain in full, completed from reference TRBV28 and TRBJ2-3, reads DVKVTQSSRYLVKRTGEKVFLECVQDMDHENMFWYRQDPGLGLRLIYFSYDVKMKEKGDIPEGYSVSREKKERFSLILESASTNQTSMYLCASSWGGADTQYFGPGTRLTVL.

The V call is TRBV12-3 or TRBV12-4, the J call TRBJ1-6; 8 nucleotides align to TRBD1. The V segment lost 7 bases and the J segment 5 bases; nucleotides outside the gene matches: 7. CDR3 length: 15 residues. CDR3: CASKIDRGDNSPLHF. CDR3 coding DNA: TGTGCCAGCAAAATAGACAGGGGCGATAATTCACCCCTCCACTTT.

The sample holds a few counts of this clonotype. This sequence joins TRBV20-1 and TRBJ1-5; the D gene is possibly TRBD1 (5 bases). The germline V and J ends were trimmed by 1 base and 6 bases, with 10 bases remaining between them. Per germline, CDR1 DFQATT and CDR2 SNEGSKA (reference sequence). This CDR3 comprises 13 residues. The CDR3 region is CSARVPGSQPQHF. CDR3 bases: TGCAGTGCTAGAGTTCCAGGGAGTCAGCCCCAGCATTTT.